The rows below give T cell receptor beta chains drawn from one sample of a study of T cell changes during pregnancy in multiple sclerosis. Clones were read by immunoSEQ multiplex PCR, and TCRdb kept only the in-frame ones, dropping some. The sample contains approximately 20,000 clones, roughly 90% of which appear only once. The specimen comprised CD8+ T cells from peripheral blood mononuclear cells, sampled in the third trimester of pregnancy. The receptors were gathered from a female donor in good health, enrolled as a control in a pregnancy study. Both conserved end residues are part of each CDR3. Fields, in order: clone size, V gene, J gene, D gene, CDR3 DNA, CDR3 protein. The D gene is left open where the match is weak. Clone size appears in some rows only: once, few, many, or a class for an expanded clone.

-,TRBV7-9,TRBJ2-2,-,TGTGCCAGCAGCTTAGCACTACGAGACGGGGAGCTGTTTTTT,CASSLALRDGELFF
-,TRBV19,TRBJ2-1,-,TGTGCCAGTAGTATCGGGAATGAGCAGTTCTTC,CASSIGNEQFF
-,TRBV6-5,TRBJ2-7,-,TGTGCCAGCAGTTACTCTTGGTTAGAGAGATACGAGCAGTACTTC,CASSYSWLERYEQYF
-,TRBV6-4,TRBJ2-3,-,TGTGCCAGCAGTGACTCGGAGAGCACAGATACGCAGTATTTT,CASSDSESTDTQYF
-,TRBV7-2,TRBJ1-5,-,TGTGCCAGCAGCTTGGGACTAAACAATCAGCCCCAGCATTTT,CASSLGLNNQPQHF
-,TRBV13,TRBJ1-1,TRBD1,TGTGCCAGCAGCTTTCCGACAGGGGTAACTGAAGCTTTCTTT,CASSFPTGVTEAFF
few,TRBV27,TRBJ1-2,TRBD1,TGTGCCAGCAGTTTCCGGGACAGGTACTATGGCTACACCTTC,CASSFRDRYYGYTF
-,TRBV5-8,TRBJ1-1,-,TGTGCCAGCAGGCCCACCAGGGAAACGAACACTGAAGCTTTCTTT,CASRPTRETNTEAFF
-,TRBV2,TRBJ2-4,-,TGTGCCAGCAGTGAACCCAGGTTAGGGGTTCAGTACTTC,CASSEPRLGVQYF
few,TRBV6-4,TRBJ2-3,-,TGTGCCAGCAGTCCAGGGGCGGTTAGTTCAGATACGCAGTATTTT,CASSPGAVSSDTQYF
once,TRBV4-3,TRBJ1-5,TRBD1,TGCGCCAGCAGCCGGCTCCACGGGACAGGCGATCAGCCCCAGCATTTT,CASSRLHGTGDQPQHF
-,TRBV4-1,TRBJ1-1,TRBD1,TGCGCCAGCAGCCAATCCGGGACAGCTAAACCCGGGACCCTGGGCACTGAAGCTTTCTTT,CASSQSGTAKPGTLGTEAFF
-,TRBV7-8,TRBJ1-3,-,TGTGCCAGCAGCTTAGGTACAACCGGAAACACCATATATTTT,CASSLGTTGNTIYF
-,TRBV14,TRBJ2-7,-,TGTGCCAGCAGCCCCCCGACAGTCCCCTACGAGCAGTACTTC,CASSPPTVPYEQYF
-,TRBV7-9,TRBJ1-1,-,TGTGCCAGCAGCTTCTTCCCAGGCGAAGTTTCGTACACTGAAGCTTTCTTT,CASSFFPGEVSYTEAFF
medium-sized,TRBV19,TRBJ2-2,TRBD2,TGTGCCAGTAGTAAGGGTACTAGCGGGGCCCACACCGGGGAGCTGTTTTTT,CASSKGTSGAHTGELFF
-,TRBV28,TRBJ2-2,-,TGTGCCAGTGCTTTCGAGGGGGACACCGGGGAGCTGTTTTTT,CASAFEGDTGELFF
-,TRBV5-6,TRBJ2-3,-,TGTGCCAGCAGCTTGAATAGAGATACGCAGTATTTT,CASSLNRDTQYF
-,TRBV7-9,TRBJ2-2,-,TGTGCCAGCAGCTTAGAAGGGGCGGTATACACCGGGGAGCTGTTTTTT,CASSLEGAVYTGELFF
few,TRBV9,TRBJ1-1,-,TGTGCCAGCAGCGTAGAAGAGGTGGGTAACACTGAAGCTTTCTTT,CASSVEEVGNTEAFF
-,TRBV28,TRBJ2-3,TRBD2,TGTGCCAGCAGGAAGACCTCGGGACTAGCCACAGATACGCAGTATTTT,CASRKTSGLATDTQYF
-,TRBV7-9,TRBJ2-3,-,TGTGCCAGCAGCCGAGATTCGGCAGATACGCAGTATTTT,CASSRDSADTQYF
-,TRBV7-8,TRBJ1-6,TRBD1,TGTGCCAGCAGCTTAGCCAAGACAGGGTTTAATTCACCCCTCCACTTT,CASSLAKTGFNSPLHF
few,TRBV28,TRBJ2-3,TRBD2,TGTGCCAGCAGTTTCCCCGGGACTAGCGGGGGGACAGATACGCAGTATTTT,CASSFPGTSGGTDTQYF
-,TRBV5-4,TRBJ1-5,TRBD1,TGTGCCAGCCGGGACAGCTATAGCAATCAGCCCCAGCATTTT,CASRDSYSNQPQHF
-,TRBV9,TRBJ2-3,TRBD2,TGTGCCAGCAGCGTAGAAAAAGCGGGGGGCACCACAGATACGCAGTATTTT,CASSVEKAGGTTDTQYF
-,TRBV27,TRBJ1-1,-,TGTGCCAGCAGTTTATCCCAAACAACCGCGGGGAACACTGAAGCTTTCTTT,CASSLSQTTAGNTEAFF
-,TRBV14,TRBJ1-6,-,TGTGCCAGCAGCTGGGGAGGCTCCCTCCTCCACTTT,CASSWGGSLLHF
few,TRBV27,TRBJ1-4,-,TGTGCCAGCAGTTTATTGAGGGAGGCAACTAATGAAAAACTGTTTTTT,CASSLLREATNEKLFF
-,TRBV7-6,TRBJ1-2,TRBD1,TGTGCCAGCAGCTCCACAGGGGAAGGCTATGGCTACACCTTC,CASSSTGEGYGYTF
-,TRBV4-3,TRBJ2-7,TRBD1,TGCGCCAGCAGCCAGGAAGACAGGGGGCTAGCCTACGAGCAGTACTTC,CASSQEDRGLAYEQYF
-,TRBV28,TRBJ2-2,-,TGTGCCAGCAGTTTATACGGGGATTACACCGGGGAGCTGTTTTTT,CASSLYGDYTGELFF
-,TRBV13,TRBJ2-1,-,TGTGCCAGCAGCTTAGTCCCAGGGGGGAACAATGAGCAGTTCTTC,CASSLVPGGNNEQFF
-,TRBV9,TRBJ2-7,TRBD2,TGTGCCAGCAGCGTAGGACTAGCGGGGGCCTACGAGCAGTACTTC,CASSVGLAGAYEQYF
once,TRBV4-2,TRBJ2-7,-,TGTGCCAGCAGCCAGTCGGGCGGGGAGCAGTACTTC,CASSQSGGEQYF
-,TRBV5-6,TRBJ1-6,TRBD1,TGTGCCAGCAGTCCCGGGACAGGGAATTCACCCCTCCACTTT,CASSPGTGNSPLHF
once,TRBV27,TRBJ1-5,-,TGTGCCAGCAGTCCCCATGATGGGGCGGCCCAGCCCCAGCATTTT,CASSPHDGAAQPQHF
-,TRBV7-2,TRBJ1-2,TRBD1,TGTGCCAGCACCACCGGGACAGGGGTTACTAACTATGGCTACACCTTC,CASTTGTGVTNYGYTF
few,TRBV4-1,TRBJ2-3,-,TGCGCCAGCAGCCAAGATTGGATAGGGGCCGCAGATACGCAGTATTTT,CASSQDWIGAADTQYF
-,TRBV2,TRBJ2-3,-,TGTGCCAGCAGCCTAGGACAGCGTTCTAGCACAGATACGCAGTATTTT,CASSLGQRSSTDTQYF
-,TRBV6-5,TRBJ2-7,-,TGTGCCAGCTCGGACATCTCCTACGAGCAGTACTTC,CASSDISYEQYF
-,TRBV19,TRBJ1-2,TRBD1,TGTGCCAGTAGTGTCAGGGGGCGAGACTATGGCTACACCTTC,CASSVRGRDYGYTF